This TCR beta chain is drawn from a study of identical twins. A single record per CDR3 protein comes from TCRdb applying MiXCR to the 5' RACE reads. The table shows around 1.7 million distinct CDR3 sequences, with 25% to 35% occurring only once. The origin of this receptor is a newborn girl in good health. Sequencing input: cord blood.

The CDR3 sequence is CASSLGPGLTNEKLFF. The CDR3 nucleotides read TGTGCCAGCAGCTTAGGACCAGGGCTGACTAATGAAAAACTGTTTTTT. This rearrangement joins TRBV7-8 to TRBJ1-4, with D perhaps matching TRBD1 (5 bases). V shed 1 base and J shed 2 bases, with 11 bases lying between them. Looked up from germline, CDR1 is SGHVS and CDR2 is FQNEAQ. The CDR3 spans 16 residues. Complete variable domain (other parts from reference TRBV7-8 and TRBJ1-4): GAGVSQSPRYKVAKRGQDVALRCDPISGHVSLFWYQQALGQGPEFLTYFQNEAQLDKSGLPSDRFFAERPEGSVSTLKIQRTQQEDSAVYLCASSLGPGLTNEKLFFGSGTQLSVL.